The present T cell receptor (beta chain) was sequenced within a study of molecular identifiers for immune sequencing clone quantification. One entry per CDR3 protein, called by TCRdb with MiXCR from the PCR reads. The sample includes hundreds of thousands of distinct CDR3 sequences, 15% to 20% of them seen just once. This clonotype has at least ten counts. Germline V gives CDR1 LGHNA, CDR2 YSLEER. The junction had 6 bases not matched to a gene; V was cut back by 0 bases and J by 6 bases. This CDR3 contains 15 residues. Sequencing was carried out using naive CD8+ T cells from blood, with Jurkat cell RNA spiked in. Subset described: FACS-sorted CD8+CD4-CCR7+CD45RA+ naive T cells. This receptor was obtained from a human donor in good health. Some libraries in this study had Jurkat cell RNA spiked in. The V gene is TRBV4-3, the J gene TRBJ2-7; 9 bases are shared with TRBD2. CDR3 sequence: CASSQDGLAGSEQYF. DNA for the CDR3: TGCGCCAGCAGCCAAGACGGTCTAGCGGGAAGCGAGCAGTACTTC.